This T cell receptor (beta chain) is drawn from a study of cytomegalovirus exposure and HLA in healthy donors. The CDR3 has 15 residues. From germline, CDR1 is SNHLY and CDR2 FYNNEI. The V and J ends lost 4 bases and 2 bases respectively, with 15 bases between them. The PCR made use of 60 Vbeta and 13 Jbeta primers. How the authors handled the data: Later, tens of millions of unique TCR beta chains were counted in an analysis, and around 11 million of them were shared. Clones were sequenced by immunoSEQ multiplex PCR, and TCRdb holds only the in-frame ones, with some missing. D and trimming come from the DNA, and the V and J calls and clone size come from that table. The sample shows 150,000 or so clones, approximately 85% of them seen only once.

Sequencing was performed on PBMCs. The chain combines TRBV2 with TRBJ2-7, with no clear D. This clonotype was obtained from a man younger than 30 in good health and CMV-seropositive. CDR3 in amino acids: CASSVGRQKTYEQYF. Written as DNA, the CDR3 is TGTGCCAGCAGTGTAGGCAGGCAGAAAACCTACGAGCAGTACTTC.